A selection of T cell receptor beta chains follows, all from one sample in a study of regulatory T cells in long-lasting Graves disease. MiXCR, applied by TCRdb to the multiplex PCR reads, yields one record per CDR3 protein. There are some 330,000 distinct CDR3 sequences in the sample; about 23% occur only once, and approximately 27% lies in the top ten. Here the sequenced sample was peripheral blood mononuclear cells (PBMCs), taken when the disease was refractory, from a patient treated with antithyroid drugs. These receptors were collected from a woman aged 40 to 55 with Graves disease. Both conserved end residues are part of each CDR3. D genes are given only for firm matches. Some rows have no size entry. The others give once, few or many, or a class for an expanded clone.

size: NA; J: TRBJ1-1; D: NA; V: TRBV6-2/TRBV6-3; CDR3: CASSPSLGANTEAFF; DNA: TGTGCCAGCTCACCTTCTCTAGGGGCGAACACTGAAGCTTTCTTT
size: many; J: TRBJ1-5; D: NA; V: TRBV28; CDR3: CASSLMIDQPQHF; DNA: TGTGCCAGCAGTCTTATGATCGATCAGCCCCAGCATTTT
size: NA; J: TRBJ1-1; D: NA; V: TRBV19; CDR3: CASSNLKGTEAFF; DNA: TGTGCCAGTAGTAACCTCAAGGGGACTGAAGCTTTCTTT
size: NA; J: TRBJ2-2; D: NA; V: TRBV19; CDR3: CASTRPGLVKTGELFF; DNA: TGTGCCAGTACCCGGCCGGGACTCGTAAAGACCGGGGAGCTGTTTTTT
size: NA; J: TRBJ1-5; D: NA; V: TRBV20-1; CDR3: CSARQGGLNQPQHF; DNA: TGCAGTGCTCGGCAGGGCGGCCTAAATCAGCCCCAGCATTTT
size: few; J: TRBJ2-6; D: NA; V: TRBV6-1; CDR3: CASSTGIRPSGANVLTF; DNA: TGTGCCAGCTCAACTGGGATACGCCCCTCTGGGGCCAACGTCCTGACTTTC
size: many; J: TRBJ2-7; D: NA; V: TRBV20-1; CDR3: CSARYLTSRNF; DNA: TGCAGTGCCAGATATCTGACTTCCCGGAACTTC
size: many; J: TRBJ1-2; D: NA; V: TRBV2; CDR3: CASMGRDYGYTF; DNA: TGTGCCAGCATGGGACGGGACTATGGCTACACCTTC
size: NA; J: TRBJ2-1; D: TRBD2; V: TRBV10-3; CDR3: CAISESRELVANEQFF; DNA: TGTGCCATCAGTGAGTCGCGGGAGTTGGTTGCGAATGAGCAGTTCTTC
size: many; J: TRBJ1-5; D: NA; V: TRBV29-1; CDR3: CSVSGGADQPQHF; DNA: TGCAGCGTTAGTGGGGGTGCGGATCAGCCCCAGCATTTT
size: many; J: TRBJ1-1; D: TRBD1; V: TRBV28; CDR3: CAISSGFTGAEAFF; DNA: TGTGCCATCTCCTCTGGGTTTACAGGGGCTGAAGCTTTCTTT
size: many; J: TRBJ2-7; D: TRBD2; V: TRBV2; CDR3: CASRASGSGYEQYF; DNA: TGTGCCAGCAGGGCCAGCGGGAGCGGTTACGAGCAGTACTTC
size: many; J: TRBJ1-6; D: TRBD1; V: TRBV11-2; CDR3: CASSQTLQGAYHNSPLHF; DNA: TGTGCCAGCAGCCAAACCCTACAGGGGGCGTACCATAATTCACCCCTCCACTTT
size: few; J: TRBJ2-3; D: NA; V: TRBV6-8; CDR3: CASTGGGDTQYF; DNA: TGTGCCAGCACCGGTGGCGGAGATACGCAGTATTTT
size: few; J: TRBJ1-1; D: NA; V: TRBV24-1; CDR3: CATSTGGVRTEAFF; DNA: TGTGCCACCAGTACGGGGGGGGTTAGAACTGAAGCTTTCTTT
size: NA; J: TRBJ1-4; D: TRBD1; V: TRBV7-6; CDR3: CASSPGTGSEKLFF; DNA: TGTGCCAGCAGCCCAGGGACAGGGTCTGAAAAACTGTTTTTT
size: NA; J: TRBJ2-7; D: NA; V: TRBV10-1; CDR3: CAARSRGAHEQYF; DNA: TGCGCCGCCCGATCACGGGGGGCCCACGAGCAGTACTTC
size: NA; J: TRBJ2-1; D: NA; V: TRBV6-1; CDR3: CASTNAGPTDEQFF; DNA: TGTGCCAGCACAAATGCGGGTCCTACGGATGAGCAGTTCTTC
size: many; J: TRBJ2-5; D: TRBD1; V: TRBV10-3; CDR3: CAISRGQGETQYF; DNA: TGTGCCATCAGCAGAGGACAGGGCGAGACCCAGTACTTC
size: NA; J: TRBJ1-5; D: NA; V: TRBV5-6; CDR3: CASSWGGGNQPQHF; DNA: TGTGCCAGCAGCTGGGGCGGGGGCAATCAGCCCCAGCATTTT
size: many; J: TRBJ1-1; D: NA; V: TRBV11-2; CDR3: CASSLQPHTEAFF; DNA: TGTGCCAGCAGCTTACAGCCCCACACTGAAGCTTTCTTT
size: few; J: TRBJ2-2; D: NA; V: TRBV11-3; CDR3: CASSLDTRTGELFF; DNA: TGTGCCAGCAGCTTAGATACGAGAACCGGGGAGCTGTTTTTT
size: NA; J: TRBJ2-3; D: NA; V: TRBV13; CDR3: CASSTQDGTDTQYF; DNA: TGTGCCAGCAGCACCCAGGACGGCACAGATACGCAGTATTTT
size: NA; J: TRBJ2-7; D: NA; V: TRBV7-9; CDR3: CASSLAPLYEQYF; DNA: TGTGCCAGCAGCTTAGCCCCACTCTACGAGCAGTACTTC
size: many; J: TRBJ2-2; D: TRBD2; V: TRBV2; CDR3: CASSGTSGTTGELFF; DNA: TGTGCCAGCAGTGGGACTAGCGGGACGACCGGGGAGCTGTTTTTT
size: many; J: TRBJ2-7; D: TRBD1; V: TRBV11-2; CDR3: CASSRNRGAFYEQYF; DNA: TGTGCCAGCAGCAGAAACAGGGGGGCTTTCTACGAGCAGTACTTC